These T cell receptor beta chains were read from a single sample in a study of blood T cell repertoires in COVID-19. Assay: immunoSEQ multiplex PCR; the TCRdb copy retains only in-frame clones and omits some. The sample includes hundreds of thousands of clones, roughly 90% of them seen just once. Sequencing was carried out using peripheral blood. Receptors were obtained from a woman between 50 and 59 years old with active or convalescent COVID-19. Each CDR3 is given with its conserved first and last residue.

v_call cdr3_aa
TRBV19 CASSMVSYNEKLFF
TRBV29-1 CSVEDRPSGRGNEQFF
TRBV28 CASSTPVESGNTIYF
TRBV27 CASSSAGAGNTIYF
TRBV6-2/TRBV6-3 CASSFFGGNTIYF
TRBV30 CAWNGQDSYEQYF
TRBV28 CASSPGFRAGRTEAFF
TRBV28 CASRSVAGGSETQYF
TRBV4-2 CASSQGRGLYEQYF
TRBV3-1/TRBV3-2 CASSFGQGAGVTGELFF
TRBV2 CASRARSSRQGNNSPLHF
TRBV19 CASRPGLQYNINQPQHF
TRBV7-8 CASSPLAYEQYF
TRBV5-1 CASTTGGSSYNEQFF
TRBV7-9 CASSPRLAGLQETQYF
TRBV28 CASSFKGAMDF
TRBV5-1 CASSSPGGAYNEQFF
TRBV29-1 CSVEGIAGVGTDTQYF
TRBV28 CASRTGGRGANVLTF
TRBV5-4 CASSTLTQGNIQYF
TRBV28 CASSSGLAGYEQYF
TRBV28 CASSFQGVGDEQFF
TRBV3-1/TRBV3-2 CASSQDQGRSPLHF
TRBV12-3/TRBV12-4 CASSLEGAQHF
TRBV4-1 CASSQQWTGGHTEAFF
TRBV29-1 CSVEFGRENTEAFF
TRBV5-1 CASSLAQGQPRLYGYTF
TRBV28 CASSPDRLNTEAFF
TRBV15 CATSTTGIGIYEQYF
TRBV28 CASTQGVSYNSPLHF
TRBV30 CAWSWTSNEQFF
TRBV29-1 CSVEELAGGLGTQYF
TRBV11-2 CASSFRTQGGETQYF
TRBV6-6 CASSLGQGEVDEQFF
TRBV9 CASSVGGNPYEQYF
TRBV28 CASSSSGGTNYEQYF
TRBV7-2 CASSFPLPDFGTENTEAFF
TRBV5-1 CASSLDTSYYGYTF
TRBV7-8 CASSGDRGQNSSPLHF
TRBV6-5 CATKAGWSNEKLFF
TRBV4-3 CASSQDGRSSEAFF
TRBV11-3 CASSLTGLSYNEQFF
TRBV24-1 CATSDVGLPYEQYF
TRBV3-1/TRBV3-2 CASSRPSGSPGELFF
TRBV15 CATSRAGQGGHNEQFF
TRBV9 CASSVVGSGTSGRNTGELFF
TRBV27 CASSPAPGQGPYEQYF
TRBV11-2 CASSLDRSSGNTIYF
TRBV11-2 CASSLEAGVRSEQYF
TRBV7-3 CASSLTRPGQGPNEQFF
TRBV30 CAWSKGAFGDTEAFF
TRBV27 CASSLKGRKNTEAFF
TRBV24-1 CATSDLSPRGGISYTF
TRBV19 CASSIQGMRDQPQHF
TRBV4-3 CASSQDLLGLVNEQYF
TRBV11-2 CASSLAGGTSKTPLHF
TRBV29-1 CSVDLGQRATPGELFF
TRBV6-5 CASSYYRTGGYNEQFF
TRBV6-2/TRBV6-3 CASSYSDYGDSYEQYF